The T cell receptor beta chain under discussion was sequenced for a study of shared clonotypes between healthy human individuals. About the study: The donor group consisted of a couple of women and a few men, aged 18 to 49.

Assay: immunoSEQ multiplex PCR; the TCRdb copy retains only in-frame clones and omits some. The table shows about 2.4 million clones, with 80% to 95% occurring only once. Study outcomes and limitations: The sharing of 4% to 5.5% of naive CD4 clonotypes was seen across a few donors.

Trimming stripped 2 bases from V and 0 bases from J, with 2 bases between. This CDR3 is 14 amino acids long. Germline V lookup: CDR1 ENHRY, CDR2 SYGVKD. Notes on this clone: Its matching antigen is unknown.

The sample consisted of naive CD4+ T cells from PBMCs. Subset meaning: CD45RA+ positively selected. The clonotype comes from a man aged 18 to 29 in good health. Some clones in this sample may be carry-over from other donors' samples. This chain connects TRBV10-3 to TRBJ2-6, with D uncertain. The CDR3 DNA reads as TGTGCCATCAGTGAGGGCTCTGGGGCCAACGTCCTGACTTTC. Amino acid sequence: CAISEGSGANVLTF.